These 18 T cell receptor beta chains came from one sample sequenced in a study of control samples from healthy donors and cancer patients. Method: immunoSEQ multiplex PCR; TCRdb's copy keeps in-frame clones and lacks some. Found here are tens of thousands of clones, less than 95% of them singletons; the top ten hold around 4.2%. Specimen: blood. Receptors originate from a man aged 30 to 45 in good health.

The chain couples TRBV11-2 to TRBJ2-1; 8 bases map to TRBD2. Unmatched junction bases numbered 9, after V lost 5 bases and J lost 6 bases. The CDR3 sequence is 15 residues long. Germline CDR1 reads SGHAT; CDR2 reads FQNNGV. The CDR3: CASSPEAGVSNEQFF. CDR3 in DNA: TGTGCCAGCAGCCCCGAAGCGGGAGTGAGCAATGAGCAGTTCTTC.

The CDR3 protein is CASVRDRGQPQHF. Here the CDR3 DNA reads TGTGCCAGCGTCCGAGACAGGGGTCAGCCCCAGCATTTT. The gene calls are TRBV6-5 and TRBJ1-5; 8 nucleotides align to TRBD1. Germline V gives CDR1 MNHEY, CDR2 SVGAGI. With 8 bases clipped from V and 6 bases from J, the junction kept 6 bases outside the gene matches. The CDR3 covers 13 residues.

This clone appeared once. The chain has TRBV4-1 and TRBJ1-2; D is unclear. V lost 0 bases and J lost 0, with 5 bases in between. This CDR3 is built from 14 residues. The germline gives CDR1 MGHRA, CDR2 YSYEKL. This CDR3 is CASSQEQPNYGYTF. The CDR3 DNA follows: TGCGCCAGCAGCCAAGAGCAGCCTAACTATGGCTACACCTTC.

This rearrangement joins TRBV4-3 to TRBJ2-7; D is possibly TRBD1 or TRBD2 (5 bases each). The V and J ends lost 5 bases and 2 bases respectively, with 16 bases between them. Germline V gives CDR1 LGHNA, CDR2 YSLEER. This CDR3 is built from 15 residues. CDR3 in amino acids: CASSNLGRTPYEQYF. CDR3 in DNA: TGCGCCAGCAGCAACCTGGGACGAACCCCCTACGAGCAGTACTTC.

This clone was observed once. V usage is TRBV11-2 and J usage is TRBJ2-7, with 7 bases identical to TRBD1. The CDR3 totals 13 residues. V shed 5 bases and J 4 bases; nucleotides not matched to a gene: 5. Per germline, CDR1 SGHAT and CDR2 FQNNGV. DNA of the CDR3: TGTGCCAGCAGCATGGGACAGTATTACGAGCAGTACTTC. Its protein is CASSMGQYYEQYF.

The chain combines TRBV6-5 with TRBJ1-5, with D unresolved. The CDR3 covers 14 residues. The V gene lost 0 bases and the J gene lost 4 bases, with 7 bases spanning the gap. CDR1 MNHEY and CDR2 SVGAGI come from the germline V gene. CDR3 bases: TGTGCCAGCAGTTACTCGATAGGGAATCAGCCCCAGCATTTT. Its translation is CASSYSIGNQPQHF.

In its sample, this clone was seen once. V is TRBV19 and J is TRBJ1-1; D remains ambiguous. The CDR3 totals 15 residues. V lost 3 bases, J lost 1 base, and 12 bases lay in between. CDR1 and CDR2 from the germline V gene are LNHDA and SQIVND (reference sequence). The CDR3 region has the DNA TGTGCCAGTAGTATTGGCGCAGACGCGAACACTGAAGCTTTCTTT. Translating gives CASSIGADANTEAFF.

The chain has TRBV11-2 and TRBJ2-7, with 9 bases that match TRBD1. CDR1 SGHAT and CDR2 FQNNGV come from the germline V gene. There are 15 residues in the CDR3. Trimming at V came to 4 bases and at J to 4 bases, leaving 8 bases not matched to a gene. The CDR3 DNA reads as TGTGCCAGCAGCTCTACAGGGGGCGCCCCGTACGAGCAGTACTTC. Its translation is CASSSTGGAPYEQYF. Full variable domain (missing parts from reference TRBV11-2 and TRBJ2-7): EAGVAQSPRYKIIEKRQSVAFWCNPISGHATLYWYQQILGQGPKLLIQFQNNGVVDDSQLPKDRFSAERLKGVDSTLKIQPAKLEDSAVYLCASSSTGGAPYEQYFGPGTRLTVT.

The genes are TRBV5-6 and TRBJ2-7, with TRBD1 as a possible D gene (6 bases). V dropped 0 bases and J dropped 3 bases, with 13 bases sitting between them. Germline-derived CDR1 and CDR2 are SGHDT and YYEEEE. CDR3 length equals 15 residues. The DNA for the CDR3 is TGTGCCAGCAGCTTGGATCAGGGGAAGGTCTACGAGCAGTACTTC. Protein product: CASSLDQGKVYEQYF.

The chain combines TRBV25-1 with TRBJ1-2; 7 positions agree with TRBD1. V gave up 4 bases and J gave up 1 base; unmatched junction bases: 6. The CDR3 spans 15 residues. Germline CDR1 is MGHDK and CDR2 is SYGVNS. The CDR3 nucleotides are TGTGCCAGCAGTGCCGACAGGGAGAGTAACTATGGCTACACCTTC. This translates into CASSADRESNYGYTF.

V gene TRBV11-3 combines with J gene TRBJ2-1, with D possibly TRBD1 on 5 matching bases. Germline CDR1 is SGHNT and CDR2 is YENEEA. V lost 0 bases to trimming and J lost 8 bases, with 14 bases between them. This CDR3 has 15 residues. The CDR3 spells CASSLEGGRDDEQFF. CDR3 in DNA: TGTGCCAGCAGCTTAGAAGGTGGCAGGGATGATGAGCAGTTCTTC.

This clone was detected once. This chain connects TRBV4-2 to TRBJ2-7; 8 bases align to TRBD1. This CDR3 has 16 residues. CDR1 is LGHNA, CDR2 YNFKEQ, per germline. The V and J ends lost 2 bases and 0 bases, in that order; junction bases with no gene match: 6. The CDR3 region is CASSQNMGQASYEQYF. The CDR3 DNA follows: TGTGCCAGCAGCCAAAACATGGGACAGGCCTCCTACGAGCAGTACTTC.

This clone was observed a single time. The gene calls are TRBV11-2 and TRBJ1-3, with D possibly being TRBD1 (6 bases). Germline V gives CDR1 SGHAT, CDR2 FQNNGV. Trimming took off 5 bases at V and 0 bases at J, with 11 bases between the two ends. The CDR3 is made up of 15 amino acids. The CDR3 bases are TGTGCCAGCAGCCGGGACATAAGCTCTGGAAACACCATATATTTT. Translation: CASSRDISSGNTIYF.

The V call is TRBV28, the J call TRBJ1-6, with TRBD1 matching 10 bases. The junction had 0 bases not matched to a gene; V was cut back by 6 bases and J by 7 bases. The germline gives CDR1 MDHEN, CDR2 SYDVKM. This CDR3 comprises 13 residues. CDR3 bases: TGTGCCAGCAGGACAGGGGGCAATTCACCCCTCCACTTT. It encodes CASRTGGNSPLHF.

The chain combines TRBV5-5 with TRBJ1-6, with D unresolved. V lost 2 bases, J lost 0 bases, and 12 bases lay in between. CDR1 and CDR2 from the germline V gene are SGHKS and YYEKEE (reference sequence). This CDR3 has 17 residues. CDR3: CASSLVQIPSYNSPLHF. The CDR3 DNA is TGTGCCAGCAGCTTAGTGCAGATCCCCTCCTATAATTCACCCCTCCACTTT.

This chain links TRBV15 with TRBJ1-2; 7 nucleotides line up with TRBD1. CDR1 and CDR2 from the germline V gene are LNHNV and YYDKDF (reference sequence). Trimming cost V 0 bases and J 4 bases; bases outside gene matches: 11. The length of the CDR3 is 17 residues. The CDR3 spells CATSRDPPDRETYGYTF. CDR3 DNA sequence: TGTGCCACCAGCAGAGATCCCCCCGACAGGGAGACCTATGGCTACACCTTC.

The CDR3 DNA follows: TGTGCCAGCAGTAGACAGGCTAACACTGAAGCTTTCTTT. It is translated as CASSRQANTEAFF. The chain couples TRBV5-8 to TRBJ1-1; a weak D match, TRBD1 (6 bases). This CDR3 is built from 13 residues. Trimming stripped 5 bases from V and 2 bases from J, with 10 bases between. The germline V gene encodes CDR1 SGHTS and CDR2 YDEGEE.

V gene TRBV5-1 combines with J gene TRBJ1-2, with TRBD1 matching over 9 bases. CDR3 length: 14 residues. The V gene's germline CDR1 is SGHRS and CDR2 YFSETQ. The V segment lost 0 bases and the J segment 5 bases; nucleotides outside the gene matches: 2. In nucleotides, the CDR3 is TGCGCCAGCAGCTTGGATGGGACAGGGTATGGCTACACCTTC. Its protein is CASSLDGTGYGYTF.